This entry lists 6 T cell receptor beta chains sequenced from one sample in a study of T-cell reconstitution after alpha-beta-depleted transplantation in children. Unique molecular identifiers were incorporated when the TCRbeta library was constructed. Each CDR3 protein is one row after TCRdb ran MiXCR on the PCR reads. The sample includes 230,000 or so distinct CDR3 sequences, 9.5% to 15% of them seen just once. Sequences were derived from PBMCs from the stem cell graft donor, sampled from the stem cell graft. These receptors originate from a human donor who donated a stem cell graft to a child with acute lymphoblastic leukemia.

In its sample, this clonotype was seen many times. The V gene is TRBV6-1, the J gene TRBJ1-5; the D is unclear. The CDR3 runs to 13 residues. Trimming cost V 4 bases and J 4 bases, with 8 bases left between them. The germline gives CDR1 MNHNS, CDR2 SASEGT. The chain's CDR3 is CASSVLLNQPQHF. CDR3 sequence (DNA): TGTGCCAGCAGTGTCCTGCTTAATCAGCCCCAGCATTTT.

The gene calls are TRBV6-6 and TRBJ2-7, with 8 bases identical to TRBD1. Germline assignment: CDR1 MNHNY and CDR2 SVGAGI (reference sequence). V was clipped by 5 bases and J by 4 bases; unmatched bases: 4. CDR3 length: 13 residues. In nucleotides, the CDR3 is TGTGCCAGCAGTCGCCGGACAGGGTACGAGCAGTACTTC. This translates into CASSRRTGYEQYF.

V usage is TRBV5-4 and J usage is TRBJ1-1, with no clear D. V was clipped by 5 bases and J by 0 bases, with 11 bases between them. The length of the CDR3 is 14 residues. CDR1 and CDR2 from the germline V gene are SGHNT and YYREEE (reference sequence). For the CDR3, the DNA is TGTGCCAGCAGTTTCTGGAGCATGAACACTGAAGCTTTCTTT. It yields the protein CASSFWSMNTEAFF.

This clonotype came up many times. This sequence joins TRBV12-3 or TRBV12-4 and TRBJ2-7, with D tentatively TRBD2 (7 bases). The CDR3 totals 15 residues. Trimming removed 7 bases at V and 3 bases at J, with 19 bases between. The DNA of the CDR3 is TGTGCCAGCACCATAGGGGGGGGGAATTTCTACGAGCAGTACTTC. This gives the protein CASTIGGGNFYEQYF.

This clonotype was found many times. The rearrangement links TRBV20-1 to TRBJ1-5, with TRBD1 identical over 10 bases. Germline trimming cut 6 bases from V and 10 bases from J; bases unmatched to any gene: 15. Germline V lookup: CDR1 DFQATT, CDR2 SNEGSKA (reference sequence). CDR3 length: 15 residues. The CDR3: CSAQAGTGVSLPQHF. CDR3 nucleotides: TGCAGTGCCCAAGCCGGGACAGGGGTATCATTACCCCAGCATTTT.

This clonotype was detected many times. This chain joins TRBV12-3 or TRBV12-4 and TRBJ1-1, with D uncertain. Trimming shortened V by 2 bases and J by 12 bases, and 16 bases separated the two germline ends. The CDR3 length is 13 residues. The CDR3 sequence is CASSLIGGPIPFF. The DNA of the CDR3 is TGTGCCAGCAGTTTAATAGGAGGACCCATCCCTTTCTTT.